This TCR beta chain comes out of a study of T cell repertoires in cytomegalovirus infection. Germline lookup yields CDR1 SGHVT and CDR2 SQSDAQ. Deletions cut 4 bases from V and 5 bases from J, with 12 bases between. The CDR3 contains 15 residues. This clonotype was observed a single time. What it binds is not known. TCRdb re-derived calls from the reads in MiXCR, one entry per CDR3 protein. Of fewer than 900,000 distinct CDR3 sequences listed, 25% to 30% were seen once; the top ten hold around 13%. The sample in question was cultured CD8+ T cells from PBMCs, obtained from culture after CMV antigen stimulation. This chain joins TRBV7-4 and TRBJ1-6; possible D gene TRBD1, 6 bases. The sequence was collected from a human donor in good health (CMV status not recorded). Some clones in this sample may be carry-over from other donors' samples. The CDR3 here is CASSSNREHNSPLHF. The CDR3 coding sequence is TGTGCCAGCAGCTCTAACAGGGAACATAATTCACCCCTCCACTTT. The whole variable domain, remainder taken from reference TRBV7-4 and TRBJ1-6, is GAGVSQSPRYKVAKRGRDVALRCDSISGHVTLYWYRQTLGQGSEVLTYSQSDAQRDKSGRPSGRFSAERPERSVSTLKIQRTEQGDSAVYLCASSSNREHNSPLHFGNGTRLTVT.